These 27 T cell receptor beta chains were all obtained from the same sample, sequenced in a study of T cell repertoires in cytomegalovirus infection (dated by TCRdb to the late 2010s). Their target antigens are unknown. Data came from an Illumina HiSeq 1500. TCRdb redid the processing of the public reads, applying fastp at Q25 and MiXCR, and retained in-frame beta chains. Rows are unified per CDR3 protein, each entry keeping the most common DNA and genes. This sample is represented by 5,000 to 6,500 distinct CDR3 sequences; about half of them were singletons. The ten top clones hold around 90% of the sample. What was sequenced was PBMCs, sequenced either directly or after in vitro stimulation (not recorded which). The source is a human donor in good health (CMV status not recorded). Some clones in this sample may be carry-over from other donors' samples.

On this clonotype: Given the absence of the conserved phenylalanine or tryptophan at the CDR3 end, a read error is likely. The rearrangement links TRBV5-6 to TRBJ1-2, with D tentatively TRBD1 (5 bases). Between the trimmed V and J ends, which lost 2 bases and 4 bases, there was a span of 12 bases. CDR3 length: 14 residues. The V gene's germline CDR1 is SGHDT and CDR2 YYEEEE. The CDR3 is CASSFVRAPYGYTL. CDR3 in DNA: TGTGCCAGCAGCTTCGTCAGGGCCCCCTATGGCTACACCTTA.

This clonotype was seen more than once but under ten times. The chain's CDR3 is CASSQETVWLSPGLAPRAETQYF. The CDR3 DNA reads as TGTGCCAGCAGCCAAGAAACAGTCTGGCTTTCCCCGGGACTAGCGCCGAGGGCAGAGACCCAGTACTTC. The J gene is TRBJ2-5, the V gene TRBV3-1, with 10 bases aligning to TRBD2. Unmatched junction bases numbered 26, after V lost 0 bases and J lost 4 bases. This CDR3 is built from 23 residues. Per germline, CDR1 LGHDT and CDR2 YNNKEL (reference sequence).

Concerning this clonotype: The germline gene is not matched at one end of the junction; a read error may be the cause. CDR3 in amino acids: CSSLMGQKNQPQHF. The CDR3 bases are TGTTCCAGCCTCATGGGACAGAAGAATCAGCCCCAGCATTTT. The chain joins TRBV6-5 to TRBJ1-5, with TRBD1 matching 7 bases. Germline CDR1 reads MNHEY; CDR2 reads SVGAGI. The CDR3 runs to 14 residues.

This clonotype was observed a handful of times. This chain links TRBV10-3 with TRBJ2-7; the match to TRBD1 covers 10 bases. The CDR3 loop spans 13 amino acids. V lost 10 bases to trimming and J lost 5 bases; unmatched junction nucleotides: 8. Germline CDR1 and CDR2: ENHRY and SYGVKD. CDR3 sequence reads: CATRGTGEDEQYF. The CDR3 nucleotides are TGTGCCACAAGGGGGACAGGGGAGGACGAGCAGTACTTC.

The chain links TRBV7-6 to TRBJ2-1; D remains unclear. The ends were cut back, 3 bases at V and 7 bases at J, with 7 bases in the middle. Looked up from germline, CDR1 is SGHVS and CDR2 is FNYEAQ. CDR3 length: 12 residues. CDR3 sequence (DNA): TGTGCCAGCAGCTTCTCTAGGAATGAGCAGTTCTTC. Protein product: CASSFSRNEQFF. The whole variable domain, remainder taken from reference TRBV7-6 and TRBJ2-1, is GAGVSQSPRYKVTKRGQDVALRCDPISGHVSLYWYRQALGQGPEFLTYFNYEAQQDKSGLPNDRFSAERPEGSISTLTIQRTEQRDSAMYRCASSFSRNEQFFGPGTRLTVL.

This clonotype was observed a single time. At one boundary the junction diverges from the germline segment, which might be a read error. CDR3 DNA sequence: TGTGCCAGTTGCATTGGACAGAAGAATCAGCCCCGGCATTTT. Amino acid sequence: CASCIGQKNQPRHF. The rearrangement joins TRBV6-5 to TRBJ1-5, with a weak D call TRBD1 (6 bases). The CDR3 length is 14 residues. CDR1 and CDR2 (germline): MNHEY, SVGAGI.

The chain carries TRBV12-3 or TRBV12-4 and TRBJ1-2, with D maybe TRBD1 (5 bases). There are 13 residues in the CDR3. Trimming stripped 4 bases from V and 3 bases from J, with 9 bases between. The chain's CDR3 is CASSSGEDYGYTF. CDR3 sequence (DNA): TGTGCCAGCAGTTCGGGGGAAGACTATGGCTACACCTTC.

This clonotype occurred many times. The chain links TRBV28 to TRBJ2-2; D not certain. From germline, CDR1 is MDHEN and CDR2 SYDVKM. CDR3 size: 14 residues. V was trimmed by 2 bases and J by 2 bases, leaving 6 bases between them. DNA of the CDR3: TGTGCCAGCAGTTTAGCTAGTAACACCGGGGAGCTGTTTTTT. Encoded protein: CASSLASNTGELFF.

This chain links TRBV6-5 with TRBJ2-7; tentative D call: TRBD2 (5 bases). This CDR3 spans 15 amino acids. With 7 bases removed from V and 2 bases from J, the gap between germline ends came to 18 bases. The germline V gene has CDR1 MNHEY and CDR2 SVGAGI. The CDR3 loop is CASTLSRGSPYEQYF. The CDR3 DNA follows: TGTGCCAGCACCCTCAGCCGGGGATCTCCCTACGAGCAGTACTTC.

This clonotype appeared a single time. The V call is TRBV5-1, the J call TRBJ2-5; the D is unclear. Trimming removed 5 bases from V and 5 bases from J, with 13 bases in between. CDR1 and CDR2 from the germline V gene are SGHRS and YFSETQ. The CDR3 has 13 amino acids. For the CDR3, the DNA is TGCGCCAGCAGTCTGGGCTATGGGGAGACCCAGTACTTC. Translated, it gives CASSLGYGETQYF.

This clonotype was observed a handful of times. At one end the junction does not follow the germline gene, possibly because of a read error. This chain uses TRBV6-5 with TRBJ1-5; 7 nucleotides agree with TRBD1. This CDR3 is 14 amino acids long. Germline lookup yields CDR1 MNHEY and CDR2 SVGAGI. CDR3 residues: CARSMGQKNPPQHW. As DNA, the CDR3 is TGTGCCAGAAGCATGGGACAGAAGAATCCGCCCCAGCATTGG.

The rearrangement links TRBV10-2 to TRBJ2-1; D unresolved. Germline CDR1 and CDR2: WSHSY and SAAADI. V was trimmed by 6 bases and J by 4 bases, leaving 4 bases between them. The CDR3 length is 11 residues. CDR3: CASRLYNEQFF. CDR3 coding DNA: TGCGCCAGCAGATTATACAATGAGCAGTTCTTC.

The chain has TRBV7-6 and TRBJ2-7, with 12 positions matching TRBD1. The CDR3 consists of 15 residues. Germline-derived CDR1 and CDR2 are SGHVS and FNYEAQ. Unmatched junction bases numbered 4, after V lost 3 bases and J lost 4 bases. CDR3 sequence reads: CASSFRDRGRYEQYF. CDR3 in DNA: TGTGCCAGCAGCTTTAGGGACAGGGGGCGTTACGAGCAGTACTTC. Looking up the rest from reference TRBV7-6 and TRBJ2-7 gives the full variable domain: GAGVSQSPRYKVTKRGQDVALRCDPISGHVSLYWYRQALGQGPEFLTYFNYEAQQDKSGLPNDRFSAERPEGSISTLTIQRTEQRDSAMYRCASSFRDRGRYEQYFGPGTRLTVT.

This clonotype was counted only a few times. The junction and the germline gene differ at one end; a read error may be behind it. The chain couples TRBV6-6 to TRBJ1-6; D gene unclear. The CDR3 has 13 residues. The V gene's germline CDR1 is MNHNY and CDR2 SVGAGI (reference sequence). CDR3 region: CASGYYDNSPLHF. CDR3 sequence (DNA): TGTGCCAGCGGTTACTACGATAATTCACCCCTCCACTTT.

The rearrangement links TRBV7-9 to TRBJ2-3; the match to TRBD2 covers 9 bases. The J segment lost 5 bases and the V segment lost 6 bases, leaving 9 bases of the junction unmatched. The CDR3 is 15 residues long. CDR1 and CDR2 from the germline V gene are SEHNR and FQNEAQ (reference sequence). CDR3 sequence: CASSHPSGVVDTQYF. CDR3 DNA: TGTGCCAGCAGTCATCCTAGCGGGGTGGTAGATACGCAGTATTTT. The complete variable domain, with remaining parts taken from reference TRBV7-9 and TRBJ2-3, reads DTGVSQNPRHKITKRGQNVTFRCDPISEHNRLYWYRQTLGQGPEFLTYFQNEAQLEKSRLLSDRFSAERPKGSFSTLEIQRTEQGDSAMYLCASSHPSGVVDTQYFGPGTRLTVL.

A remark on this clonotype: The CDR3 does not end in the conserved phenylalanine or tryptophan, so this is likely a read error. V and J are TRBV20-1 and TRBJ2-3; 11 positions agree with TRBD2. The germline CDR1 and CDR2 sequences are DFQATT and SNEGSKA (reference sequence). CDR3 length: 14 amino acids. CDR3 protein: CSAETSGSTDKQYL. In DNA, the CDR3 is TGCAGTGCCGAAACTAGCGGGAGTACAGATAAGCAGTATTTG.

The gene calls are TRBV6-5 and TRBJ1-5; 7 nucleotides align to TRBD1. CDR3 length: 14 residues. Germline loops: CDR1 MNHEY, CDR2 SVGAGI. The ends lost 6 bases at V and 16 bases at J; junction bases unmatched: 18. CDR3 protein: CASSMGQKNHPPHF. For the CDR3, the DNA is TGTGCCAGCAGCATGGGACAGAAGAATCATCCCCCACATTTT.

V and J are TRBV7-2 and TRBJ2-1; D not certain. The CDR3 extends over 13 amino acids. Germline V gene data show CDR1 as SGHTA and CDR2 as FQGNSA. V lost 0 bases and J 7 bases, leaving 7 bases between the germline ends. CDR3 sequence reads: CASSLAPSNEQFF. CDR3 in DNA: TGTGCCAGCAGCTTAGCGCCCAGTAATGAGCAGTTCTTC.

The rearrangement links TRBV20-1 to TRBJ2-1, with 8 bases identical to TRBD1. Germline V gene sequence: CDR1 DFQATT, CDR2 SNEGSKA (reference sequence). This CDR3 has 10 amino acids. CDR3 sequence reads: CSTGGNEQFF. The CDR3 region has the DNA TGCAGCACAGGGGGCAATGAGCAGTTCTTC.

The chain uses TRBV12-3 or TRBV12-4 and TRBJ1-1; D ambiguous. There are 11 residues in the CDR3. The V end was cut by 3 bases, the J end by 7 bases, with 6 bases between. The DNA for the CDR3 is TGTGCCAGCAGTTTTGAGGGTGAAGCTTTCTTT. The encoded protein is CASSFEGEAFF.

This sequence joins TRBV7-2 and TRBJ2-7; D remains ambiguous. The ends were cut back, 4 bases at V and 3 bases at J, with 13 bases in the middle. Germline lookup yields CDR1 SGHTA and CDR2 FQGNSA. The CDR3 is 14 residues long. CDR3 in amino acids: CASSSNTTGYEQYF. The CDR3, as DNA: TGTGCCAGCAGCTCCAACACAACTGGCTACGAGCAGTACTTC.

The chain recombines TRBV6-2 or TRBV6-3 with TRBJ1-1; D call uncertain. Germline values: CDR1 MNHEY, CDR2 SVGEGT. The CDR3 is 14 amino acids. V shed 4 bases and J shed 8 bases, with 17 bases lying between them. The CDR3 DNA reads TGTGCCAGCAGTTCCCCAGAACAGAAAACGGAAGCTTTCTTT. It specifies CASSSPEQKTEAFF.

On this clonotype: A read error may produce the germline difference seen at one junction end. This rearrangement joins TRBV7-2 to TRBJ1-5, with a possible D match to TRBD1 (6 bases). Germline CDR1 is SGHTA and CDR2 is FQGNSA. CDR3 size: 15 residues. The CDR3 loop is CASIPWTASNQPPHF. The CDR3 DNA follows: TGTGCCAGCATCCCCTGGACAGCTAGCAATCAGCCCCCGCATTTT.

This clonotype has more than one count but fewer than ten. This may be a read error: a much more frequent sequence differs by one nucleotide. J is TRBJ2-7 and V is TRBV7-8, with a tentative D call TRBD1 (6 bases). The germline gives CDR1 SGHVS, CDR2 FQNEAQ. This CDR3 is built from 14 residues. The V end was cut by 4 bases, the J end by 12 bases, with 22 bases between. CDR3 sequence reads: CASSWDTPFDEMYF. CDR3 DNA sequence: TGTGCCAGCAGCTGGGACACCCCTTTCGACGAGATGTACTTC.

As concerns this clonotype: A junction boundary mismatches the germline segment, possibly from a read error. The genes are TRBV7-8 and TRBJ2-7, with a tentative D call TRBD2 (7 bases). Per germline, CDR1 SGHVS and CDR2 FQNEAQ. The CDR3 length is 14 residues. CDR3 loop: CACSGDTPCDGQYF. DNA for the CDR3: TGTGCCTGCAGCGGGGACACCCCTTGCGACGGGCAGTACTTC.

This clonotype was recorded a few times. The CDR3 DNA reads TGCAGCGGTATCGACGTGGGGTATGGCTACACCTTC. Its translation is CSGIDVGYGYTF. This rearrangement joins TRBV29-1 to TRBJ1-2; D is uncertain. This CDR3 is 12 amino acids long. Germline CDR1 SQVTM, CDR2 ANQGSEA. V was clipped by 7 bases and J by 5 bases, with 14 bases between them.

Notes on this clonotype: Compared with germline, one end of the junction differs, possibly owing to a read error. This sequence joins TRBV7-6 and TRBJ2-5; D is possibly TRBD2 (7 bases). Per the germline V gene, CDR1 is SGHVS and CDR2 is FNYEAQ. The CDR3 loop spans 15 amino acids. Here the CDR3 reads CASSLGRGGRETRYF. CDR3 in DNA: TGTGCCAGCAGCTTAGGCAGGGGAGGGCGGGAGACCCGGTACTTC.